This T cell receptor (beta chain) was identified during a study of blood T cell repertoires in COVID-19. Study-level background: Spain, Italy and the United States supplied samples that represented acute and convalescent COVID-19.

The CDR3 is made up of 13 amino acids. V lost 1 base and J 4 bases, leaving 8 bases between the germline ends. Per the germline V gene, CDR1 is LGHNA and CDR2 is YSLEER. Method: immunoSEQ multiplex PCR; TCRdb's copy keeps in-frame clones and lacks some. The profile shows under 250,000 clones, over 75% of them singletons. The sequence was obtained from a man in his fifties or sixties with COVID-19, enrolled during active disease. This rearrangement joins TRBV4-3 to TRBJ2-7; D remains ambiguous. The source material was peripheral blood. CDR3 in amino acids: CASSQGLGYEQYF. The CDR3 DNA follows: TGCGCCAGCAGCCAAGGACTTGGTTACGAGCAGTACTTC.